The 14 T cell receptor beta chains listed next were all sequenced from one sample in a study of blood T cell repertoires in COVID-19. Some clones are missing from TCRdb's copy, which holds only in-frame ones; the method was immunoSEQ multiplex PCR. Of around 450,000 clones in the sample, roughly 91% were seen once. The sequencing sample was made of PBMCs or T cells enriched from blood (not recorded which). The source of these receptors is a young man who had recovered from COVID-19.

In this sample, this clone turned up a few times. This chain links TRBV2 with TRBJ1-3, with 7 nucleotides matching TRBD1. V shed 4 bases and J 0 bases; nucleotides not matched to a gene: 15. Germline-derived CDR1 and CDR2 are SNHLY and FYNNEI. The CDR3 covers 19 residues. DNA for the CDR3: TGTGCCAGCAGTGCCTTTTTACAGACAGGGCAAAACTCTGGAAACACCATATATTTT. Its translation is CASSAFLQTGQNSGNTIYF.

This chain uses TRBV10-3 with TRBJ1-2; perhaps TRBD1 as D (5 bases). Germline assignment: CDR1 ENHRY and CDR2 SYGVKD. V lost 0 bases and J lost 4, with 21 bases in between. The CDR3 spans 18 residues. DNA of the CDR3: TGTGCCATCAGTGAGTCGAGCCCAGGGTCCCGCTCGCGCTATGGCTACACCTTC. Translated: CAISESSPGSRSRYGYTF.

The chain combines TRBV19 with TRBJ1-2; D call uncertain. The germline V and J ends were trimmed by 9 bases and 3 bases, with 20 bases remaining between them. The CDR3 extends over 15 amino acids. Germline V CDR1 and CDR2: LNHDA, SQIVND (reference sequence). The CDR3 is CASATITQPHYGYTF. The CDR3, as DNA: TGTGCCAGCGCGACAATTACCCAACCCCACTATGGCTACACCTTC.

This clone was seen a single time. The chain couples TRBV6-1 to TRBJ1-6; D not resolved. The CDR3 consists of 14 residues. In germline, CDR1 is MNHNS, CDR2 SASEGT. V was trimmed by 1 base and J by 4 bases, leaving 5 bases between them. DNA of the CDR3: TGTGCCAGCAGTGAAGGCGGTTATAATTCACCCCTCCACTTT. It encodes CASSEGGYNSPLHF.

The V gene is TRBV6-5, the J gene TRBJ2-1; tentative D call: TRBD2 (5 bases). Germline CDR1 MNHEY, CDR2 SVGAGI. This CDR3 comprises 13 residues. V was cut by 3 bases and J by 7 bases, with 10 bases left in between. The CDR3 loop reads CASSYGGPNEQFF. CDR3 coding DNA: TGTGCCAGCAGTTATGGAGGTCCTAATGAGCAGTTCTTC.

The rearrangement uses TRBV9 and TRBJ1-6, with D hard to call. There are 14 residues in the CDR3. With 0 bases removed from V and 5 bases from J, the gap between germline ends came to 6 bases. CDR1 is SGDLS and CDR2 is YYNGEE in the germline V gene. As DNA, the CDR3 is TGTGCCAGCAGCGTAGGAGATGATAATTCACCCCTCCACTTT. Translation gives CASSVGDDNSPLHF. Using reference TRBV9 and TRBJ1-6 for the parts outside the CDR3, the full variable domain is DSGVTQTPKHLITATGQRVTLRCSPRSGDLSVYWYQQSLDQGLQFLIQYYNGEERAKGNILERFSAQQFPDLHSELNLSSLELGDSALYFCASSVGDDNSPLHFGNGTRLTVT.

The chain combines TRBV2 with TRBJ2-5, with D uncertain. Trimming shortened V by 6 bases and J by 3 bases, and 5 bases separated the two germline ends. Germline lookup yields CDR1 SNHLY and CDR2 FYNNEI. There are 11 residues in the CDR3. CDR3 DNA sequence: TGTGCCAGCAGGCTAGAAGAGACCCAGTACTTC. Translated: CASRLEETQYF.

A single count supports this clone. The gene calls are TRBV4-2 and TRBJ2-1, with unresolved D. Trimming stripped 1 base from V and 11 bases from J, with 9 bases between. This CDR3 is built from 12 residues. Germline lookup yields CDR1 LGHNA and CDR2 YNFKEQ. The CDR3 reads CASSQALTKQFF. CDR3 bases: TGTGCCAGCAGCCAAGCCTTAACAAAGCAGTTCTTC.

CDR3 nucleotides: TGCAGCGTTGGACTGGACAGAAACACTGAAGCTTTCTTT. Amino acid sequence: CSVGLDRNTEAFF. The rearrangement links TRBV29-1 to TRBJ1-1; possibly TRBD1 for D (6 bases). V lost 4 bases, J lost 2 bases, and 11 bases lay in between. Germline CDR1 reads SQVTM; CDR2 reads ANQGSEA. The CDR3 extends over 13 amino acids.

The chain has TRBV7-9 and TRBJ2-1; 10 bases agree with TRBD1. Germline assignment: CDR1 SEHNR and CDR2 FQNEAQ (reference sequence). The CDR3 runs to 16 residues. With V trimmed by 1 base and J by 7 bases, 7 bases remained unmatched. CDR3 loop: CASSLDGTGDGNEQFF. The CDR3 coding sequence is TGTGCCAGCAGCTTAGATGGGACAGGGGACGGAAATGAGCAGTTCTTC.

This chain uses TRBV19 with TRBJ2-3; TRBD2 might be the D (5 bases). CDR1 and CDR2 from the germline V gene are LNHDA and SQIVND (reference sequence). V lost 6 bases and J 6 bases, leaving 19 bases between the germline ends. This CDR3 is 15 amino acids long. CDR3 sequence reads: CASSQPGSTPDTQYF. CDR3 DNA sequence: TGTGCCAGTAGCCAACCGGGGTCCACCCCCGATACGCAGTATTTT.

The chain has TRBV6-1 and TRBJ1-3, with 7 bases fitting TRBD1. Germline CDR1 and CDR2: MNHNS and SASEGT. The length of the CDR3 is 14 residues. With 3 bases clipped from V and 5 bases from J, the junction kept 4 bases outside the gene matches. The CDR3 DNA reads TGTGCCAGCAGTGAGCGACAGGGCAGAAACACCATATATTTT. It codes for CASSERQGRNTIYF.

The chain employs TRBV6-5 and TRBJ2-3; D is ambiguous. Germline V gives CDR1 MNHEY, CDR2 SVGAGI. This CDR3 is built from 16 residues. Trimming stripped 0 bases from V and 5 bases from J, with 15 bases between. The CDR3 here is CASSYSIAPGLDTQYF. The CDR3, as DNA: TGTGCCAGCAGTTACTCGATTGCCCCAGGCTTAGATACGCAGTATTTT.

CDR3 nucleotide sequence: TGTGCCTGGGGGTCGACTGGAACTGAAGCTTTCTTT. Amino acid sequence: CAWGSTGTEAFF. The rearrangement joins TRBV30 to TRBJ1-1; no clear D. V lost 5 bases to trimming and J lost 5 bases, with 12 bases between them. The CDR3 length is 12 residues. From germline, CDR1 is GTSNPN and CDR2 SVGIG (reference sequence).